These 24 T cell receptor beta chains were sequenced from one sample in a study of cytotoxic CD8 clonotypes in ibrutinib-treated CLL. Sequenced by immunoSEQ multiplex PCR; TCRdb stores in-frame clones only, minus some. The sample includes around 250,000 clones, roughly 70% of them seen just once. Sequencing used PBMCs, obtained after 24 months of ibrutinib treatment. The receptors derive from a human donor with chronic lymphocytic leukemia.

The DNA of the CDR3 is TGTGCCAGCAGGGGACTAGCGGGAGGAGGTACCGGGGAGCTGTTTTTT. Encoded protein: CASRGLAGGGTGELFF. The J gene is TRBJ2-2, the V gene TRBV9, with 15 nucleotides matching TRBD2. V dropped 5 bases and J dropped 5; count of bases not matched to a gene: 4. Germline loops: CDR1 SGDLS, CDR2 YYNGEE. The CDR3 runs to 16 residues.

The CDR3 nucleotides read TGCAGCGTTGAGTCCAGCCTGAACACTGAAGCTTTCTTT. Translated: CSVESSLNTEAFF. The V call is TRBV29-1, the J call TRBJ1-1; D gene uncertain. The CDR3 length is 13 residues. CDR1 and CDR2 (germline): SQVTM, ANQGSEA. V lost 3 bases and J 0 bases, leaving 8 bases between the germline ends. Filled out from reference TRBV29-1 and TRBJ1-1, the complete variable domain reads SAVISQKPSRDICQRGTSLTIQCQVDSQVTMMFWYRQQPGQSLTLIATANQGSEATYESGFVIDKFPISRPNLTFSTLTVSNMSPEDSSIYLCSVESSLNTEAFFGQGTRLTVV.

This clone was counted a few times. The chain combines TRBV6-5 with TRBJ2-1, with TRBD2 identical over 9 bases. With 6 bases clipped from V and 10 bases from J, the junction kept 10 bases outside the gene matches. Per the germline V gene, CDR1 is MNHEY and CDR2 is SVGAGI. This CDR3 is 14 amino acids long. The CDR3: CASSSGTSPVEQFF. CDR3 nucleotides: TGTGCCAGCAGCTCCGGGACTAGCCCGGTGGAGCAGTTCTTC.

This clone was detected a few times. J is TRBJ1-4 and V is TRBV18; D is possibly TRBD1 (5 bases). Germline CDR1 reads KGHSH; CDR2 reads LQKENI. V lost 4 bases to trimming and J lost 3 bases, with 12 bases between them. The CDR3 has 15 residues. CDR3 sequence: CASSQPGLANEKLFF. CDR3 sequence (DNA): TGTGCCAGCTCACAGCCGGGGCTAGCTAATGAAAAACTGTTTTTT.

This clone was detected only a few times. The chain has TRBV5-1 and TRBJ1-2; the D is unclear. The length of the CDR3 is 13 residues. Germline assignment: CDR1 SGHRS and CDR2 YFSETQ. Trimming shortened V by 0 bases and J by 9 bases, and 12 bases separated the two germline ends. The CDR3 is CASSLGEPQSYTF. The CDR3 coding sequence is TGCGCCAGCAGCTTGGGGGAACCACAGAGCTACACCTTC.

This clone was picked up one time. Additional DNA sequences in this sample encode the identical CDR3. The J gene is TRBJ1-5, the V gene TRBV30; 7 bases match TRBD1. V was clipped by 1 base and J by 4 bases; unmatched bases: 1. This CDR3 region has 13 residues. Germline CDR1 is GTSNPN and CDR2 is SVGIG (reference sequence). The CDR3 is CAWSGQGNQPQHF. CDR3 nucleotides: TGTGCCTGGAGTGGACAGGGTAATCAGCCCCAGCATTTT.

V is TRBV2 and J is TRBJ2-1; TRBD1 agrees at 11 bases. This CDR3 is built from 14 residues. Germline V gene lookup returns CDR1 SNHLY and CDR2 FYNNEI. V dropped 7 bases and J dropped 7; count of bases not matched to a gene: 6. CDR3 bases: TGTGCCAGCAACGGACAGGGGGCTGGGAATGAGCAGTTCTTC. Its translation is CASNGQGAGNEQFF.

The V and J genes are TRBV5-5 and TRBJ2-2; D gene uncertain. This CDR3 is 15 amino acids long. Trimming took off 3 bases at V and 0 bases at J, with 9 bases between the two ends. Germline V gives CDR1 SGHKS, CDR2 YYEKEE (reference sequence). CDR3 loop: CASSSTTTNTGELFF. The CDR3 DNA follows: TGTGCCAGCAGCTCAACCACCACGAACACCGGGGAGCTGTTTTTT. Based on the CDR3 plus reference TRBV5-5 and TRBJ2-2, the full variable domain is DAGVTQSPTHLIKTRGQQVTLRCSPISGHKSVSWYQQVLGQGPQFIFQYYEKEERGRGNFPDRFSARQFPNYSSELNVNALLLGDSALYLCASSSTTTNTGELFFGEGSRLTVL.

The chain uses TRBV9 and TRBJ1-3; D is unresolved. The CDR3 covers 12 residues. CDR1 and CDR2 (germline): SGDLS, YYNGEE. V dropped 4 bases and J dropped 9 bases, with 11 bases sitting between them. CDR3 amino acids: CASSPSRPTIYF. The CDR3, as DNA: TGTGCCAGCAGCCCTAGTCGGCCCACCATATATTTT.

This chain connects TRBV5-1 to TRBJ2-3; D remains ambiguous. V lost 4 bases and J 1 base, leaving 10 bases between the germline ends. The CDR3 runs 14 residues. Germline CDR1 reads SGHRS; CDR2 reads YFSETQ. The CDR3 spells CASSPFGGTDTQYF. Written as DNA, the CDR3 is TGCGCCAGCAGCCCCTTTGGAGGCACAGATACGCAGTATTTT.

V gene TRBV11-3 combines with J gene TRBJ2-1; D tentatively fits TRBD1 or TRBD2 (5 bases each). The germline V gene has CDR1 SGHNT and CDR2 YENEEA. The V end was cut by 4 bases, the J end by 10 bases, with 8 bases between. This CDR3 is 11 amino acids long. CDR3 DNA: TGTGCCAGCAGCTCGAGGGACGAGCAGTTCTTC. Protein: CASSSRDEQFF.

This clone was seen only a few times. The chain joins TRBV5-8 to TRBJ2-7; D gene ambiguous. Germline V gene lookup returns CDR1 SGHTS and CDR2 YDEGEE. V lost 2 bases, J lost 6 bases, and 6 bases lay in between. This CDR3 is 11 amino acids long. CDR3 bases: TGTGCCAGCAGCTTATCAAGCGAGCAGTACTTC. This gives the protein CASSLSSEQYF.

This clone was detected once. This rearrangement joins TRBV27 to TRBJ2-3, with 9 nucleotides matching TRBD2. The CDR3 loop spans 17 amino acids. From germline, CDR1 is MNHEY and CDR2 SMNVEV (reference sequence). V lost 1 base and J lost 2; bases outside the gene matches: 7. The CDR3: CASSLLSLAGLTDTQYF. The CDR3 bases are TGTGCCAGCAGTTTATTATCCCTAGCGGGACTCACAGATACGCAGTATTTT.

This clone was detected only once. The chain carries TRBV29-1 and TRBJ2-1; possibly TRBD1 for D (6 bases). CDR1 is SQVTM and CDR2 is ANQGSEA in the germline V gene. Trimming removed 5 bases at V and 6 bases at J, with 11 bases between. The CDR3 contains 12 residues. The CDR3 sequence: CSVRTDSNEQFF. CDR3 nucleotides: TGCAGCGTTCGGACAGACTCCAATGAGCAGTTCTTC.

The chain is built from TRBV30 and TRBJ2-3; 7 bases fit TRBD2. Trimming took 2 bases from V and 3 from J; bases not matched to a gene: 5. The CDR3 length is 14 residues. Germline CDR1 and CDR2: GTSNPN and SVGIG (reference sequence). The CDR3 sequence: CAWSSGTGTDTQYF. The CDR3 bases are TGTGCCTGGAGTAGCGGGACGGGGACAGATACGCAGTATTTT. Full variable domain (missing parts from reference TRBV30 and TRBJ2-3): SQTIHQWPATLVQPVGSPLSLECTVEGTSNPNLYWYRQAAGRGLQLLFYSVGIGQISSEVPQNLSASRPQDRQFILSSKKLLLSDSGFYLCAWSSGTGTDTQYFGPGTRLTVL.

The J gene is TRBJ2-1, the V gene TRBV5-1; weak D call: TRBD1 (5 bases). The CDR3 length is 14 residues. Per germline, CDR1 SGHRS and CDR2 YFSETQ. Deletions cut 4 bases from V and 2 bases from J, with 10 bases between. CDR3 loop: CASSTDRTYNEQFF. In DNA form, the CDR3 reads TGCGCCAGCAGCACCGACAGAACCTACAATGAGCAGTTCTTC.

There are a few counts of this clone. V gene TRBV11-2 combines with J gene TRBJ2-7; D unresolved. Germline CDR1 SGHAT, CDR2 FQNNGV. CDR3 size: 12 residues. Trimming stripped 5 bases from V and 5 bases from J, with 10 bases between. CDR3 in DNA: TGTGCCAGCAGCCCTATCCAAAACGAGCAGTACTTC. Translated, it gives CASSPIQNEQYF.

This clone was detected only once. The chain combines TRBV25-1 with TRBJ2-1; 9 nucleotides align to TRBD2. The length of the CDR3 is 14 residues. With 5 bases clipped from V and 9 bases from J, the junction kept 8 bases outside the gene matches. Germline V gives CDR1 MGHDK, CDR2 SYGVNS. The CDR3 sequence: CASSTGGRVSEQFF. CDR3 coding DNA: TGTGCCAGCAGTACGGGCGGGAGGGTCAGTGAGCAGTTCTTC.

This chain's CDR3 is CASSVGGTPISGELFF. In DNA, the CDR3 is TGTGCCAGCAGCGTTGGCGGGACTCCTATTTCGGGGGAGCTGTTTTTT. The J gene is TRBJ2-2, the V gene TRBV9; D may be TRBD2 (6 bases). Germline loops: CDR1 SGDLS, CDR2 YYNGEE. This CDR3 has 16 residues. V was trimmed by 2 bases and J by 8 bases, leaving 19 bases between them.

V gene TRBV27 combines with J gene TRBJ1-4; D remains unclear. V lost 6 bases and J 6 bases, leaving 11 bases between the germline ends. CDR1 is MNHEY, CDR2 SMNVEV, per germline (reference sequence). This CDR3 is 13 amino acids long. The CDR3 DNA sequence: TGTGCCAGCAGCCCAGGTACCCATGAAAAACTGTTTTTT. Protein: CASSPGTHEKLFF.

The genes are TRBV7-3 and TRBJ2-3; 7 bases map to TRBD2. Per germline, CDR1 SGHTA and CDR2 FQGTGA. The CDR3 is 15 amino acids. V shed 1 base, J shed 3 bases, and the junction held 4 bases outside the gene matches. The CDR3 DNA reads TGTGCCAGCAGCTTAATAGGTAGCGGGACAGATACGCAGTATTTT. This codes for CASSLIGSGTDTQYF.

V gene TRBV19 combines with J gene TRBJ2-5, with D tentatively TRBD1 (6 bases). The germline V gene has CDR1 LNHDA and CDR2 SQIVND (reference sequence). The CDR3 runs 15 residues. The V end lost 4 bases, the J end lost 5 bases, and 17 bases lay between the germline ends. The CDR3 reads CASSNTAGVEETQYF. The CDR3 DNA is TGTGCCAGTAGTAATACGGCAGGGGTGGAGGAGACCCAGTACTTC.

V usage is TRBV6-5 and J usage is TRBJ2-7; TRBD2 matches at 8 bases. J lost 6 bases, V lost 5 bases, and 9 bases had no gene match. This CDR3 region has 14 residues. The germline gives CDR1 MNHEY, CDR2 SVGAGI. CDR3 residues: CASSRSSGGLEQYF. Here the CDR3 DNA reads TGTGCCAGCAGTCGTTCGAGCGGGGGCCTCGAGCAGTACTTC.

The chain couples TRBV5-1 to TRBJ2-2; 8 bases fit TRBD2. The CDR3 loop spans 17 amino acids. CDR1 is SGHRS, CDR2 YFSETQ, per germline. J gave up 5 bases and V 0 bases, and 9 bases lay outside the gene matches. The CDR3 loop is CASSLAGLAVRTGELFF. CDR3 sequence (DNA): TGCGCCAGCAGCTTGGCCGGACTAGCAGTACGGACCGGGGAGCTGTTTTTT.